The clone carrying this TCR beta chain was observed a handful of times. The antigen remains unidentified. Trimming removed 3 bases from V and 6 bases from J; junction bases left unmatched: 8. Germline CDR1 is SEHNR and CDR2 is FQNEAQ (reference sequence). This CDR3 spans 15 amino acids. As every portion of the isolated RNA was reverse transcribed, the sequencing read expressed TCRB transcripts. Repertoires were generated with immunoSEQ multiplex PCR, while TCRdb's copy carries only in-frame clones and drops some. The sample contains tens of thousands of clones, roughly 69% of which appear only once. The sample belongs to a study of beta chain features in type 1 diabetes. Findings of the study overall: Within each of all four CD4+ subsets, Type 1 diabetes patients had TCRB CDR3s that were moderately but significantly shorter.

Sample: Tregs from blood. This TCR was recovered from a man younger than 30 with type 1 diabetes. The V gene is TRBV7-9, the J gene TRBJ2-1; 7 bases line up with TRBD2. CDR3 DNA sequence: TGTGCCAGCAGCTTTTCGTTGGGCGGGAGCAATGAGCAGTTCTTC. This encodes CASSFSLGGSNEQFF.